These 8 T cell receptor beta chains came from one sample sequenced in a study of blood T cell repertoires in COVID-19. The assay was immunoSEQ multiplex PCR, and TCRdb's table has in-frame clones only and misses some. The sample shows some 100,000 clones, 70% to 90% of them seen only once. The sample taken for sequencing was peripheral blood. These receptors all stem from a human donor in a cohort sampled during active COVID-19.

This clone was counted only a few times. CDR3 nucleotide sequence: TGTGCCAGCAGCTTGGGGAAAGGCCCCGGGACAGGGGGCCGGTACTACGAGCAGTACTTC. This encodes CASSLGKGPGTGGRYYEQYF. This chain joins TRBV5-4 and TRBJ2-7, with 12 bases aligning to TRBD1. The germline CDR1 and CDR2 sequences are SGHNT and YYREEE (reference sequence). V was pared by 0 bases and J by 3 bases, with 16 bases of the junction left unmatched. The CDR3 loop spans 20 amino acids.

V is TRBV7-2 and J is TRBJ2-1; the D gene is possibly TRBD2 (6 bases). V lost 2 bases and J lost 6, with 20 bases in between. This CDR3 is built from 17 residues. The germline gives CDR1 SGHTA, CDR2 FQGNSA. CDR3 bases: TGTGCCAGCAGCTTAAAGGTCTTCGGGGGATGGGGCAATGAGCAGTTCTTC. Residues: CASSLKVFGGWGNEQFF.

The chain employs TRBV7-6 and TRBJ1-3; a possible D gene is TRBD1 (5 bases). Germline V gives CDR1 SGHVS, CDR2 FNYEAQ. Trimming stripped 2 bases from V and 2 bases from J, with 7 bases between. The CDR3 is 14 amino acids. The CDR3 loop reads CASSLSGTGNTIYF. In DNA, the CDR3 is TGTGCCAGCAGCTTATCAGGGACTGGAAACACCATATATTTT. The complete variable domain, with remaining parts taken from reference TRBV7-6 and TRBJ1-3, reads GAGVSQSPRYKVTKRGQDVALRCDPISGHVSLYWYRQALGQGPEFLTYFNYEAQQDKSGLPNDRFSAERPEGSISTLTIQRTEQRDSAMYRCASSLSGTGNTIYFGEGSWLTVV.

The chain joins TRBV6-6 to TRBJ2-5; a possible D gene is TRBD2 (6 bases). V gave up 5 bases and J gave up 5 bases, with 15 bases separating them. The CDR3 covers 14 residues. The V gene's germline CDR1 is MNHNY and CDR2 SVGAGI (reference sequence). The CDR3 DNA reads as TGTGCCAGCAGTCCCTCAGGAGGAGGGGAGACCCAGTACTTC. Translation gives CASSPSGGGETQYF.

The chain joins TRBV28 to TRBJ1-1; D gene ambiguous. V lost 6 bases and J lost 3, with 8 bases in between. The CDR3 contains 12 residues. Germline CDR1 and CDR2: MDHEN and SYDVKM. For the CDR3, the DNA is TGTGCCAGCAGCCTCTATGACACTGAAGCTTTCTTT. Its protein is CASSLYDTEAFF.

DNA of the CDR3: TGTGCCAGCCAAAGACCCCTCGAGGGAGATACGCAGTATTTT. Its protein product is CASQRPLEGDTQYF. This chain links TRBV6-5 with TRBJ2-3; perhaps TRBD2 as D (5 bases). The CDR3 is 14 amino acids. V was clipped by 8 bases and J by 5 bases, with 17 bases between them. CDR1 is MNHEY, CDR2 SVGAGI, per germline.

This chain joins TRBV18 and TRBJ1-5; D is uncertain. V was clipped by 3 bases and J by 2 bases, with 8 bases between them. CDR1 is KGHSH and CDR2 is LQKENI in the germline V gene. The CDR3 covers 14 residues. CDR3 sequence (DNA): TGTGCCAGCTCACCCCAGGAAGGCAATCAGCCCCAGCATTTT. Amino acids: CASSPQEGNQPQHF.

This clone has more than one count but fewer than ten. The chain joins TRBV3-1 (or the pseudogene TRBV3-2) to TRBJ2-6; 8 positions match TRBD1. V lost 1 base, J lost 3 bases, and 2 bases stayed unmatched. CDR3 length: 16 residues. Germline V CDR1 and CDR2: LGHDT, YNNKEL (reference sequence). The DNA for the CDR3 is TGTGCCAGCAGCCAAGGACAGGGGTTTGGGGCCAACGTCCTGACTTTC. Amino acid sequence: CASSQGQGFGANVLTF.